Following are 10 T cell receptor beta chains from one sample sequenced in a study of OX40 agonist ivuxolimab in advanced cancers. Here immunoSEQ multiplex PCR was the method, and the copy in TCRdb shows in-frame clones only, minus some. This table holds about 55,000 clones, over 70% found once. The specimen was CD4+ or CD8+ T cells sorted from blood, collected in a trial of the OX40 agonist ivuxolimab. These receptor sequences come from an adult with an advanced solid tumor such as melanoma, head and neck, liver or kidney cancer.

This clone has more than one count but fewer than ten. The genes are TRBV9 and TRBJ1-2; D gene ambiguous. Germline CDR1 and CDR2: SGDLS and YYNGEE. The CDR3 is made up of 15 amino acids. Trimming removed 4 bases at V and 0 bases at J, with 13 bases between. The CDR3 loop reads CASSPRTDPNYGYTF. In nucleotides, the CDR3 is TGTGCCAGCAGCCCCCGGACGGATCCTAACTATGGCTACACCTTC.

The chain uses TRBV6-1 and TRBJ2-5; D is perhaps TRBD2 (5 bases). Germline loops: CDR1 MNHNS, CDR2 SASEGT. CDR3 length: 15 residues. Trimming removed 4 bases at V and 5 bases at J, with 17 bases between. This chain's CDR3 is CASSVMDSLRETQYF. The CDR3 DNA reads as TGTGCCAGCAGTGTAATGGACTCCCTCCGGGAGACCCAGTACTTC.

In this sample, this clone turned up once. The chain is built from TRBV5-1 and TRBJ1-3; possible D gene TRBD1, 6 bases. The CDR3 runs 16 residues. V lost 4 bases, J lost 0 bases, and 14 bases lay in between. The germline V gene has CDR1 SGHRS and CDR2 YFSETQ. CDR3 nucleotides: TGCGCCAGCAGCGCGCAGGGGCCGAACTCTGGAAACACCATATATTTT. This gives the protein CASSAQGPNSGNTIYF.

This clone was seen only a few times. The chain combines TRBV6-5 with TRBJ1-2; no reliable D call. The CDR3 contains 13 residues. The germline CDR1 and CDR2 sequences are MNHEY and SVGAGI. The V end lost 2 bases, the J end lost 5 bases, and 9 bases lay between the germline ends. The CDR3 coding sequence is TGTGCCAGCAGTTACGGACGGGAATATGGCTACACCTTC. Its protein is CASSYGREYGYTF.

The rearrangement uses TRBV19 and TRBJ1-5; D not certain. CDR3 length: 13 residues. The germline V gene has CDR1 LNHDA and CDR2 SQIVND (reference sequence). V was clipped by 3 bases and J by 1 base, with 4 bases between them. CDR3 sequence (DNA): TGTGCCAGTAGTATGGGGAGCAATCAGCCCCAGCATTTT. Its translation: CASSMGSNQPQHF.

The V call is TRBV5-1, the J call TRBJ1-2, with 7 bases matching TRBD1. CDR3 size: 13 residues. The V segment lost 4 bases and the J segment 8 bases; nucleotides outside the gene matches: 8. The V gene's germline CDR1 is SGHRS and CDR2 YFSETQ. CDR3 nucleotides: TGCGCCAGCAGCCCCGACAGGGACGGGGGCTACACCTTC. Protein sequence: CASSPDRDGGYTF.

The J gene is TRBJ1-3, the V gene TRBV7-2; the D is unclear. The CDR3 runs 17 residues. Germline CDR1 SGHTA, CDR2 FQGNSA. V was trimmed by 1 base and J by 0 bases, leaving 13 bases between them. The CDR3 bases are TGTGCCAGCAGCTTAGGCCCCCCCGGAAACTCTGGAAACACCATATATTTT. This sequence encodes CASSLGPPGNSGNTIYF. Filled out from reference TRBV7-2 and TRBJ1-3, the complete variable domain reads GAGVSQSPSNKVTEKGKDVELRCDPISGHTALYWYRQSLGQGLEFLIYFQGNSAPDKSGLPSDRFSAERTGGSVSTLTIQRTQQEDSAVYLCASSLGPPGNSGNTIYFGEGSWLTVV.

The chain couples TRBV5-6 to TRBJ2-1; perhaps D is TRBD1 or TRBD2 (6 bases each). The CDR3 is 15 amino acids. Germline lookup yields CDR1 SGHDT and CDR2 YYEEEE. Between the trimmed V and J ends, which lost 4 bases and 9 bases, there was a span of 20 bases. The CDR3 bases are TGTGCCAGCAGCCGGGACTTGGGACAAATGGGTGAGCAGTTCTTC. Its protein is CASSRDLGQMGEQFF.

CDR3 in DNA: TGTGCCAGCAGCCCAGCCGGGACCCGCTTGAAGCAGTACTTC. This encodes CASSPAGTRLKQYF. The V call is TRBV5-6, the J call TRBJ2-7; either TRBD1 or TRBD2 may fit D (5 bases each). With 4 bases removed from V and 8 bases from J, the gap between germline ends came to 19 bases. Looked up from germline, CDR1 is SGHDT and CDR2 is YYEEEE. The CDR3 is 14 residues long.

The chain employs TRBV4-1 and TRBJ2-7, with D tentatively TRBD2 (5 bases). The CDR3 has 15 amino acids. The ends were cut back, 1 base at V and 4 bases at J, with 14 bases in the middle. Germline V gene lookup returns CDR1 MGHRA and CDR2 YSYEKL. The chain's CDR3 is CASSQVGLADYEQYF. The CDR3 DNA follows: TGCGCCAGCAGCCAAGTAGGGCTAGCAGATTACGAGCAGTACTTC.